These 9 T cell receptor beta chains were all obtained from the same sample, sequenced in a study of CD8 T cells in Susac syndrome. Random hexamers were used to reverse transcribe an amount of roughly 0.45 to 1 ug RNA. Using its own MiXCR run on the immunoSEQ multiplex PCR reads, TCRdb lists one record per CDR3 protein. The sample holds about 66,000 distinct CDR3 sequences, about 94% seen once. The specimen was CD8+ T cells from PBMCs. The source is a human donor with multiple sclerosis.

The DNA for the CDR3 is TGCGCCAGCAGCCACCCCGCTGGGGCCCAGCCCCAGCATTTT. Its protein product is CASSHPAGAQPQHF. The rearrangement joins TRBV4-1 to TRBJ1-5; D possibly corresponds to TRBD1 (5 bases). The germline V gene encodes CDR1 MGHRA and CDR2 YSYEKL. The CDR3 extends over 14 amino acids. The V and J ends lost 3 bases and 7 bases respectively, with 13 bases between them.

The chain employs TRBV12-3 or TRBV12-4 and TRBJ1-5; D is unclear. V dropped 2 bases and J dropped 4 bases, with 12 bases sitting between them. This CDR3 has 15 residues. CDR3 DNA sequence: TGTGCCAGCAGTTTACTCCCCCGTGGGAATCAGCCCCAGCATTTT. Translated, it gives CASSLLPRGNQPQHF.

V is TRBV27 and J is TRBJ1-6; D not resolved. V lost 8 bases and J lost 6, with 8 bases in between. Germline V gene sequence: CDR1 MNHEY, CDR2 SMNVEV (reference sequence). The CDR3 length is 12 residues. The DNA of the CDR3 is TGTGCCAGCTCCGAGGTTAATTCACCCCTCCACTTT. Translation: CASSEVNSPLHF.

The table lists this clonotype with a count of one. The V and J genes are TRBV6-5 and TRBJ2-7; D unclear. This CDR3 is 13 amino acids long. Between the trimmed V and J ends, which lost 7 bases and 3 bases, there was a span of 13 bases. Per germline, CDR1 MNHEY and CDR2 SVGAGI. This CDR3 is CASTNLLGYEQYF. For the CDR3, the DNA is TGTGCCAGCACGAACCTCCTCGGCTACGAGCAGTACTTC.

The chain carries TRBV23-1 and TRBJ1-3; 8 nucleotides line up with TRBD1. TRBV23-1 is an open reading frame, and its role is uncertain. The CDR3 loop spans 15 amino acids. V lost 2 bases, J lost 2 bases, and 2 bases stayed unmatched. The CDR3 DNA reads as TGCGCCAGCAGTCAAAGGACAGGGCCTGGAAACACCATATATTTT. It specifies CASSQRTGPGNTIYF.

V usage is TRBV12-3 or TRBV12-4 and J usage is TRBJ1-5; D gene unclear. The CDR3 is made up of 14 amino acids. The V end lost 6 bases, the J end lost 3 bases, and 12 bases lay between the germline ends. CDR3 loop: CASSSQSFNQPQHF. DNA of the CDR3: TGTGCCAGCAGCTCACAGAGTTTCAATCAGCCCCAGCATTTT.

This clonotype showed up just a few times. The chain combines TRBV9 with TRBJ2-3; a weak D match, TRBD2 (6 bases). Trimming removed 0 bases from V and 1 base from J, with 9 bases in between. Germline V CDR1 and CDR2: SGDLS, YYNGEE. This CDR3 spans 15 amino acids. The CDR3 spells CASSVGGGGTDTQYF. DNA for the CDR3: TGTGCCAGCAGCGTAGGGGGCGGGGGCACAGATACGCAGTATTTT. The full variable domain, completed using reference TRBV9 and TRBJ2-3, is DSGVTQTPKHLITATGQRVTLRCSPRSGDLSVYWYQQSLDQGLQFLIQYYNGEERAKGNILERFSAQQFPDLHSELNLSSLELGDSALYFCASSVGGGGTDTQYFGPGTRLTVL.

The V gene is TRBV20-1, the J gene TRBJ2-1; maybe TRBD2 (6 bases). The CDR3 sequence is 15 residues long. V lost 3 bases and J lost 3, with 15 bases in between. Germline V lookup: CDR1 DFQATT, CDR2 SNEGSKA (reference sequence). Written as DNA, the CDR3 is TGCAGTGCTAGGTGGGAGGTTCGCTTCTACAATGAGCAGTTCTTC. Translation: CSARWEVRFYNEQFF.

CDR3 sequence (DNA): TGTGCCAGCAGCTCGAGTAGCGGGAGACTCGAGGAGCAGTACTTC. Its protein is CASSSSSGRLEEQYF. The chain has TRBV9 and TRBJ2-7; 9 bases are shared with TRBD2. J gave up 7 bases and V 4 bases, and 12 bases lay outside the gene matches. The CDR3 runs to 15 residues. The germline V gene has CDR1 SGDLS and CDR2 YYNGEE.